The 31 T cell receptor beta chains in this list originate from one sample, sequenced in a study of cytomegalovirus exposure and HLA in healthy donors. The PCR employed 60 Vbeta primers together with 13 Jbeta primers. TCRdb's table, derived via immunoSEQ multiplex PCR, lists solely in-frame clones and lacks some. The sample yields some 130,000 clones, roughly 78% seen once. Sequences were obtained from PBMCs. The receptors originated from a man aged 35 to 55 in good health and CMV-seropositive.

The rearrangement links TRBV6-5 to TRBJ2-7; the match to TRBD1 covers 10 bases. CDR3 size: 15 residues. The ends lost 5 bases at V and 1 base at J; junction bases unmatched: 5. CDR1 is MNHEY, CDR2 SVGAGI, per germline. CDR3 sequence (DNA): TGTGCCAGCAGTCCCGGGACAGGGGAATCCTACGAGCAGTACTTC. This gives the protein CASSPGTGESYEQYF.

The gene calls are TRBV5-1 and TRBJ1-1; D perhaps matches TRBD1 (5 bases). Germline V lookup: CDR1 SGHRS, CDR2 YFSETQ. This CDR3 spans 13 amino acids. Trimming pared 8 bases from V and 1 base from J, leaving 12 bases between. CDR3 sequence reads: CASLQDPNTEAFF. The CDR3 DNA is TGCGCCAGTTTACAGGATCCGAACACTGAAGCTTTCTTT. Looking up the rest from reference TRBV5-1 and TRBJ1-1 gives the full variable domain: KAGVTQTPRYLIKTRGQQVTLSCSPISGHRSVSWYQQTPGQGLQFLFEYFSETQRNKGNFPGRFSGRQFSNSRSEMNVSTLELGDSALYLCASLQDPNTEAFFGQGTRLTVV.

This sequence joins TRBV29-1 and TRBJ1-1; D is possibly TRBD1 (5 bases). Germline V CDR1 and CDR2: SQVTM, ANQGSEA. V was pared by 3 bases and J by 1 base, with 12 bases between. The CDR3 sequence is 14 residues long. As DNA, the CDR3 is TGCAGCGTTGAGCTGGGACTTTGGAACACTGAAGCTTTCTTT. Residues: CSVELGLWNTEAFF.

The V call is TRBV7-9, the J call TRBJ2-1; 12 bases match TRBD2. The CDR3 loop spans 16 amino acids. Per the germline V gene, CDR1 is SEHNR and CDR2 is FQNEAQ (reference sequence). J gave up 7 bases and V 2 bases, and 6 bases lay outside the gene matches. The chain's CDR3 is CASSLPSGRAVNEQFF. The DNA of the CDR3 is TGTGCCAGCAGCTTACCTAGCGGGAGGGCCGTGAATGAGCAGTTCTTC.

This sequence joins TRBV19 and TRBJ2-5, with 8 nucleotides matching TRBD1. Unmatched junction bases numbered 13, after V lost 8 bases and J lost 8 bases. There are 14 residues in the CDR3. Looked up from germline, CDR1 is LNHDA and CDR2 is SQIVND (reference sequence). The CDR3 bases are TGTGCCAGTGAACCAGGGACAGGCCTAGATACCCAGTACTTC. Translated, it gives CASEPGTGLDTQYF.

The V and J genes are TRBV5-6 and TRBJ2-1, with 10 bases matching TRBD2. The CDR3 totals 16 residues. The trim removed 4 bases at V and 2 bases at J, leaving 6 bases unmatched. Germline assignment: CDR1 SGHDT and CDR2 YYEEEE. CDR3 region: CASSPGLADTYNEQFF. The CDR3 DNA is TGTGCCAGCAGCCCCGGACTAGCGGATACCTACAATGAGCAGTTCTTC.

The CDR3 protein is CASRAGDSSSSYNEQFF. The CDR3 region has the DNA TGTGCCAGCAGAGCCGGGGACAGCTCAAGCTCCTACAATGAGCAGTTCTTC. This rearrangement joins TRBV9 to TRBJ2-1; 7 nucleotides line up with TRBD1. V was clipped by 5 bases and J by 0 bases; unmatched bases: 11. The CDR3 sequence is 17 residues long. Germline V gene data show CDR1 as SGDLS and CDR2 as YYNGEE.

This chain connects TRBV30 to TRBJ2-5; D is unresolved. V shed 2 bases and J shed 5 bases, with 9 bases lying between them. This CDR3 is built from 12 residues. CDR1 and CDR2 from the germline V gene are GTSNPN and SVGIG (reference sequence). CDR3: CAWSRQRETQYF. DNA for the CDR3: TGTGCCTGGAGTAGGCAGCGCGAGACCCAGTACTTC.

The rearrangement joins TRBV4-1 to TRBJ2-3; 10 bases align to TRBD2. The CDR3 is made up of 15 amino acids. V was pared by 3 bases and J by 2 bases, with 2 bases of the junction left unmatched. Germline CDR1 is MGHRA and CDR2 is YSYEKL. The CDR3 is CASSQGLAFTDTQYF. The DNA for the CDR3 is TGCGCCAGCAGCCAGGGACTAGCGTTCACAGATACGCAGTATTTT.

This chain uses TRBV6-4 with TRBJ2-1; D is perhaps TRBD1 (6 bases). Germline CDR1 MRHNA, CDR2 SNTAGT. The CDR3 is 14 amino acids. V was cut by 1 base and J by 9 bases, with 13 bases left in between. In nucleotides, the CDR3 is TGTGCCAGCAGTGACTTGGGGGCCTTAGGTGAGCAGTTCTTC. This sequence encodes CASSDLGALGEQFF.

This chain uses TRBV18 with TRBJ2-1; 9 nucleotides line up with TRBD2. Germline loops: CDR1 KGHSH, CDR2 LQKENI. The J segment lost 3 bases and the V segment lost 0 bases, leaving 3 bases of the junction unmatched. The CDR3 runs to 16 residues. The CDR3 spells CASSPPRREGYNEQFF. The CDR3 DNA follows: TGTGCCAGCTCACCACCTAGGCGGGAGGGCTACAATGAGCAGTTCTTC.

J is TRBJ2-1 and V is TRBV7-6; D ambiguous. The germline V and J ends were trimmed by 2 bases and 0 bases, with 14 bases remaining between them. The CDR3 extends over 17 amino acids. CDR1 is SGHVS and CDR2 is FNYEAQ in the germline V gene. The chain's CDR3 is CASSLSGALSSYNEQFF. The CDR3 DNA reads as TGTGCCAGCAGCTTATCTGGTGCGCTGAGCTCCTACAATGAGCAGTTCTTC.

This rearrangement joins TRBV7-3 to TRBJ1-5; a weak D match, TRBD1 (5 bases). The germline V gene has CDR1 SGHTA and CDR2 FQGTGA. Trimming stripped 5 bases from V and 4 bases from J, with 9 bases between. The CDR3 totals 13 residues. The CDR3 sequence is CASSQGPNQPQHF. The CDR3 bases are TGTGCCAGCAGCCAGGGTCCAAATCAGCCCCAGCATTTT.

The chain employs TRBV28 and TRBJ1-3, with 7 bases fitting TRBD1. There are 13 residues in the CDR3. V gave up 7 bases and J gave up 4 bases; unmatched junction bases: 4. Germline CDR1 and CDR2: MDHEN and SYDVKM. CDR3 residues: CASKGGAGNTIYF. CDR3 nucleotides: TGTGCCAGCAAAGGGGGCGCCGGAAACACCATATATTTT. Complete variable domain (other parts from reference TRBV28 and TRBJ1-3): DVKVTQSSRYLVKRTGEKVFLECVQDMDHENMFWYRQDPGLGLRLIYFSYDVKMKEKGDIPEGYSVSREKKERFSLILESASTNQTSMYLCASKGGAGNTIYFGEGSWLTVV.

This clone has a handful of counts. The chain carries TRBV15 and TRBJ1-1; D possibly corresponds to TRBD1 (5 bases). V shed 1 base and J shed 4 bases, with 10 bases lying between them. The CDR3 extends over 14 amino acids. The V gene's germline CDR1 is LNHNV and CDR2 YYDKDF (reference sequence). CDR3 region: CATSRAGRFTEAFF. DNA of the CDR3: TGTGCCACCAGCAGAGCAGGGAGGTTCACTGAAGCTTTCTTT.

This clone appeared a single time. The V gene is TRBV6-5, the J gene TRBJ2-2, with a weak D call TRBD2 (6 bases). This CDR3 has 15 amino acids. Germline V gene data show CDR1 as MNHEY and CDR2 as SVGAGI. With 5 bases removed from V and 4 bases from J, the gap between germline ends came to 14 bases. The CDR3 spells CASSVRDLSTGELFF. The DNA for the CDR3 is TGTGCCAGCAGTGTTCGGGACTTGAGCACCGGGGAGCTGTTTTTT.

This rearrangement joins TRBV7-9 to TRBJ1-5; 10 positions match TRBD1. The V gene's germline CDR1 is SEHNR and CDR2 FQNEAQ (reference sequence). J was trimmed by 4 bases and V by 3 bases; bases with no gene match: 3. The CDR3 length is 15 residues. This CDR3 reads CASSLADRGNQPQHF. The CDR3 DNA sequence: TGTGCCAGCAGCTTGGCGGACAGGGGGAATCAGCCCCAGCATTTT.

V usage is TRBV11-2 and J usage is TRBJ2-3, with 7 bases matching TRBD2. CDR1 is SGHAT, CDR2 FQNNGV, per germline. V was clipped by 1 base and J by 4 bases; unmatched bases: 8. The length of the CDR3 is 16 residues. The chain's CDR3 is CASSLVTGGFPDTQYF. DNA of the CDR3: TGTGCCAGCAGCTTAGTAACGGGAGGATTCCCAGATACGCAGTATTTT.

The V and J genes are TRBV7-9 and TRBJ2-2, with D tentatively TRBD2 (6 bases). CDR1 and CDR2 from the germline V gene are SEHNR and FQNEAQ (reference sequence). The CDR3 length is 14 residues. Trimming shortened V by 5 bases and J by 2 bases, and 9 bases separated the two germline ends. The CDR3 region has the DNA TGTGCCAGCAGCGGGAGGTCAAACACCGGGGAGCTGTTTTTT. Protein: CASSGRSNTGELFF.

The chain combines TRBV5-1 with TRBJ2-1; D is ambiguous. Trimming removed 0 bases from V and 6 bases from J, with 10 bases in between. The germline gives CDR1 SGHRS, CDR2 YFSETQ. CDR3 length: 14 residues. The CDR3 DNA sequence: TGCGCCAGCAGCTTGGGGGCGACCTTCAATGAGCAGTTCTTC. This encodes CASSLGATFNEQFF.

This clone is a singleton in its sample. The chain couples TRBV20-1 to TRBJ2-7; D is unclear. Germline loops: CDR1 DFQATT, CDR2 SNEGSKA (reference sequence). Trimming pared 3 bases from V and 6 bases from J, leaving 9 bases between. The CDR3 is 11 residues long. The DNA of the CDR3 is TGCAGTGCTAGCGAGGTCCCCGAGCAGTACTTC. It specifies CSASEVPEQYF.

The genes are TRBV7-9 and TRBJ1-3; D is undetermined. With 7 bases removed from V and 0 bases from J, the gap between germline ends came to 13 bases. CDR3 length: 15 amino acids. The germline gives CDR1 SEHNR, CDR2 FQNEAQ (reference sequence). This CDR3 reads CASTPREISGNTIYF. CDR3 nucleotides: TGTGCCAGCACCCCCCGGGAAATCTCTGGAAACACCATATATTTT.

The J gene is TRBJ2-2, the V gene TRBV7-2; unclear D gene. The germline V gene encodes CDR1 SGHTA and CDR2 FQGNSA. This CDR3 region has 12 residues. Trimming left V 4 bases short and J 4 bases short, with 4 bases between. Here the CDR3 reads CASSSRTGELFF. The CDR3 DNA reads as TGTGCCAGCAGCTCCCGCACCGGGGAGCTGTTTTTT.

About this clone itself: One end of the junction does not line up with germline, which may come from a read error. The gene calls are TRBV7-7 and TRBJ2-7; D uncertain. The germline gives CDR1 SSHAT, CDR2 FNYEAQ (reference sequence). This CDR3 spans 14 amino acids. The CDR3: CASSLVTHSYEQYF. The DNA of the CDR3 is TGTGCTAGCAGCTTAGTGACTCACTCCTACGAGCAGTACTTC.

V is TRBV9 and J is TRBJ1-1; D is possibly TRBD1 (5 bases). V was clipped by 0 bases and J by 0 bases, with 6 bases between them. The CDR3 contains 14 residues. The germline CDR1 and CDR2 sequences are SGDLS and YYNGEE. The CDR3 DNA reads as TGTGCCAGCAGCGTAGTAGGGGTGAACACTGAAGCTTTCTTT. This codes for CASSVVGVNTEAFF.

The rearrangement links TRBV10-3 to TRBJ2-1; D is possibly TRBD2 (6 bases). CDR1 ENHRY and CDR2 SYGVKD come from the germline V gene. The ends were cut back, 2 bases at V and 7 bases at J, with 12 bases in the middle. This CDR3 spans 14 amino acids. This CDR3 is CAISEGLLINEQFF. CDR3 nucleotide sequence: TGTGCCATCAGTGAGGGACTATTGATAAATGAGCAGTTCTTC.

This clone occurred once. The same CDR3 also results from other DNA sequences found in this sample. The CDR3 region is CASSAYYEQYF. DNA of the CDR3: TGTGCCAGCAGCGCCTACTACGAGCAGTACTTC. V gene TRBV2 combines with J gene TRBJ2-7; D is unclear. Germline-derived CDR1 and CDR2 are SNHLY and FYNNEI. The CDR3 extends over 11 amino acids. With 6 bases removed from V and 3 bases from J, the gap between germline ends came to 6 bases.

The V call is TRBV27, the J call TRBJ1-2; 10 bases map to TRBD1. The CDR3 has 15 amino acids. Unmatched junction bases numbered 6, after V lost 1 base and J lost 7 bases. Germline CDR1 MNHEY, CDR2 SMNVEV (reference sequence). The CDR3 coding sequence is TGTGCCAGCAGTTTATTTCCGGGACAGGGGTCTGGCTACACCTTC. Its translation is CASSLFPGQGSGYTF.

There are a few counts of this clone. CDR3: CASSSTGIYEQYF. In DNA, the CDR3 is TGTGCCAGTAGTTCGACAGGGATCTACGAGCAGTACTTC. The J gene is TRBJ2-7, the V gene TRBV19; 7 nucleotides line up with TRBD1. This CDR3 contains 13 residues. Germline values: CDR1 LNHDA, CDR2 SQIVND (reference sequence). J lost 3 bases, V lost 5 bases, and 4 bases had no gene match.

The chain carries TRBV28 and TRBJ1-3; 9 bases agree with TRBD1. CDR3 length: 14 residues. The V gene's germline CDR1 is MDHEN and CDR2 SYDVKM. V shed 4 bases and J 5 bases; nucleotides not matched to a gene: 3. The CDR3 coding sequence is TGTGCCAGCAGTTGGACAGGGGATAGAAACACCATATATTTT. It translates to CASSWTGDRNTIYF.

This sequence joins TRBV5-1 and TRBJ2-3, with 11 nucleotides matching TRBD1. Losses at the gene ends were 0 bases for V and 0 bases for J; bases not matched to a gene: 3. The CDR3 is 17 amino acids. Germline assignment: CDR1 SGHRS and CDR2 YFSETQ. CDR3 nucleotides: TGCGCCAGCAGCTTGGGGACAGGGGGCCAGAGCACAGATACGCAGTATTTT. Its protein product is CASSLGTGGQSTDTQYF.